Listed here are 29 T cell receptor beta chains from one sample, sequenced in a study of tissue T cells after allogeneic stem cell transplantation. TCRdb's copy holds only in-frame clones and misses some; the assay was immunoSEQ multiplex PCR. The table lists tens of thousands of clones, roughly 89% of them singletons. This sample comprised blood, obtained before transplantation. These receptors came from a woman between 35 and 70 years old who later had graft-versus-host disease after an allogeneic stem cell transplant.

The chain carries TRBV28 and TRBJ2-7; 9 bases align to TRBD2. The CDR3 is 16 amino acids. Per the germline V gene, CDR1 is MDHEN and CDR2 is SYDVKM. Trimming at V came to 3 bases and at J to 0 bases, leaving 6 bases not matched to a gene. CDR3 protein: CASSFRGREGSYEQYF. The CDR3 nucleotides read TGTGCCAGCAGTTTTAGAGGGCGGGAGGGCTCCTACGAGCAGTACTTC.

The V gene is TRBV7-9, the J gene TRBJ2-1; the match to TRBD2 covers 11 bases. Per germline, CDR1 SEHNR and CDR2 FQNEAQ (reference sequence). V dropped 0 bases and J dropped 16; count of bases not matched to a gene: 11. The CDR3 loop spans 15 amino acids. CDR3 in amino acids: CASSLAGGSGRARFF. CDR3 nucleotide sequence: TGTGCCAGCAGCTTAGCAGGGGGTAGCGGGAGGGCTCGCTTCTTC.

Only one count was recorded for this clone. This chain joins TRBV6-6 and TRBJ2-2; no clear D gene. Deletions cut 6 bases from V and 4 bases from J, with 0 bases between. Germline V CDR1 and CDR2: MNHNY, SVGAGI (reference sequence). The CDR3 totals 10 residues. DNA for the CDR3: TGTGCCAGCAGCACCGGGGAGCTGTTTTTT. It codes for CASSTGELFF.

This clone was recorded only once. The V call is TRBV9, the J call TRBJ2-7, with D maybe TRBD1 (5 bases). CDR3 size: 14 residues. The V end lost 2 bases, the J end lost 6 bases, and 15 bases lay between the germline ends. The germline V gene has CDR1 SGDLS and CDR2 YYNGEE. In DNA, the CDR3 is TGTGCCAGCAGCGTTACTCCAGGGTCAGGCGAGCAGTACTTC. The encoded protein is CASSVTPGSGEQYF.

About this clone: One end of the junction fails to match germline, which may point to a read error. The rearrangement uses TRBV7-7 and TRBJ2-7, with D perhaps TRBD1 (6 bases). This CDR3 comprises 13 residues. The germline V gene has CDR1 SSHAT and CDR2 FNYEAQ (reference sequence). CDR3 protein: CASSPGHAVEQYF. The DNA for the CDR3 is TGTGCTAGCAGCCCGGGACATGCAGTCGAGCAGTACTTC.

The count of this clone is one. V is TRBV7-2 and J is TRBJ1-1, with D unclear. Trimming cost V 2 bases and J 4 bases, with 11 bases left between them. Germline V CDR1 and CDR2: SGHTA, FQGNSA. The CDR3 runs to 14 residues. As DNA, the CDR3 is TGTGCCAGCAGCTTATTTACCAGGATCACTGAAGCTTTCTTT. Translated: CASSLFTRITEAFF.

This chain joins TRBV5-1 and TRBJ1-3; 7 nucleotides align to TRBD1. The V gene end was trimmed by 0 bases and the J gene end by 4 bases; junction bases not matched to a gene: 7. CDR3 length: 16 residues. The germline gives CDR1 SGHRS, CDR2 YFSETQ. The CDR3 loop reads CASSLGTGATGNTIYF. CDR3 in DNA: TGCGCCAGCAGCTTGGGTACAGGGGCAACCGGAAACACCATATATTTT.

V and J are TRBV18 and TRBJ2-7, with 7 bases fitting TRBD1. The CDR3 sequence is 16 residues long. The V gene end was trimmed by 3 bases and the J gene end by 7 bases; junction bases not matched to a gene: 15. Looked up from germline, CDR1 is KGHSH and CDR2 is LQKENI. CDR3 sequence (DNA): TGTGCCAGCTCACCGGATGTGGGACAGAGTCCTGAAGAGCAGTACTTC. This sequence encodes CASSPDVGQSPEEQYF.

The V call is TRBV19, the J call TRBJ1-1, with D tentatively TRBD1 (6 bases). The ends were cut back, 1 base at V and 4 bases at J, with 19 bases in the middle. Germline loops: CDR1 LNHDA, CDR2 SQIVND (reference sequence). This CDR3 contains 17 residues. The DNA of the CDR3 is TGTGCCAGTAGTATAGCCAGGGGCCCCCTTGGCGGCACTGAAGCTTTCTTT. Protein sequence: CASSIARGPLGGTEAFF.

For the CDR3, the DNA is TGTGCCACCAGCAGAGATTGGCAGGGGGCTGGAAACACCATATATTTT. This codes for CATSRDWQGAGNTIYF. The rearrangement links TRBV15 to TRBJ1-3; 7 bases fit TRBD1. The junction had 4 bases not matched to a gene; V was cut back by 0 bases and J by 2 bases. CDR3 size: 16 residues. The V gene's germline CDR1 is LNHNV and CDR2 YYDKDF (reference sequence).

The V and J genes are TRBV5-4 and TRBJ1-4; D not resolved. The CDR3 is made up of 14 amino acids. Germline V lookup: CDR1 SGHNT, CDR2 YYREEE (reference sequence). Trimming cost V 4 bases and J 4 bases, with 11 bases left between them. The DNA of the CDR3 is TGTGCCAGCAGCCAGGATCCCTATAATGAAAAACTGTTTTTT. It is translated as CASSQDPYNEKLFF.

This clone was seen a few times. This chain joins TRBV30 and TRBJ2-2; TRBD2 matches at 11 bases. V lost 1 base and J lost 5; bases outside the gene matches: 3. Germline assignment: CDR1 GTSNPN and CDR2 SVGIG (reference sequence). CDR3 length equals 15 residues. CDR3 sequence (DNA): TGTGCCTGGAGTGGTAGCGGGAGGGATACCGGGGAGCTGTTTTTT. Translated, it gives CAWSGSGRDTGELFF. The complete variable domain, with remaining parts taken from reference TRBV30 and TRBJ2-2, reads SQTIHQWPATLVQPVGSPLSLECTVEGTSNPNLYWYRQAAGRGLQLLFYSVGIGQISSEVPQNLSASRPQDRQFILSSKKLLLSDSGFYLCAWSGSGRDTGELFFGEGSRLTVL.

The V gene is TRBV30, the J gene TRBJ1-3, with 9 bases matching TRBD1. Unmatched junction bases numbered 4, after V lost 3 bases and J lost 4 bases. CDR3 size: 14 residues. CDR1 and CDR2 (germline): GTSNPN, SVGIG (reference sequence). DNA of the CDR3: TGTGCCTGGAGAACAGGGGGCGCGGGAAACACCATATATTTT. It specifies CAWRTGGAGNTIYF.

The chain uses TRBV4-3 and TRBJ1-1; 7 nucleotides agree with TRBD1. Trimming cost V 4 bases and J 1 base; bases outside gene matches: 3. CDR3 length: 14 amino acids. The germline gives CDR1 LGHNA, CDR2 YSLEER. CDR3 coding DNA: TGCGCCAGCAGCCCCCAGGGGGAGAACACTGAAGCTTTCTTT. Residues: CASSPQGENTEAFF.

The chain links TRBV5-1 to TRBJ1-1; D perhaps matches TRBD1 (6 bases). Germline lookup yields CDR1 SGHRS and CDR2 YFSETQ. The V and J ends lost 4 bases and 0 bases respectively, with 22 bases between them. The CDR3 spans 18 residues. The CDR3 region has the DNA TGCGCCAGCAGCCAATCTTTGGGGGCGCAGGTGGTGAACACTGAAGCTTTCTTT. It codes for CASSQSLGAQVVNTEAFF.

In its sample, this clone was seen a few times. The chain recombines TRBV20-1 with TRBJ1-5, with a possible D match to TRBD1 (5 bases). Germline assignment: CDR1 DFQATT and CDR2 SNEGSKA (reference sequence). This CDR3 region has 14 residues. V was cut by 3 bases and J by 5 bases, with 14 bases left in between. CDR3 loop: CSASKSTGDQPQHF. As DNA, the CDR3 is TGCAGTGCTAGTAAGTCAACAGGAGATCAGCCCCAGCATTTT.

The chain carries TRBV11-3 and TRBJ2-7; D possibly matches TRBD1 or TRBD2 (7 bases each). The CDR3 consists of 15 residues. Germline V gene lookup returns CDR1 SGHNT and CDR2 YENEEA. The germline V and J ends were trimmed by 5 bases and 1 base, with 15 bases remaining between them. The CDR3 reads CASSPGGARSYEQYF. The DNA of the CDR3 is TGTGCCAGCAGCCCAGGGGGGGCCCGGTCCTACGAGCAGTACTTC.

This sequence joins TRBV28 and TRBJ2-7; D remains unclear. Germline V gene lookup returns CDR1 MDHEN and CDR2 SYDVKM. This CDR3 has 13 amino acids. V lost 8 bases, J lost 3 bases, and 14 bases lay in between. CDR3 residues: CASQPTPIYEQYF. The DNA of the CDR3 is TGTGCCAGCCAGCCCACCCCCATCTACGAGCAGTACTTC.

J is TRBJ1-3 and V is TRBV7-8; 8 bases map to TRBD1. The germline CDR1 and CDR2 sequences are SGHVS and FQNEAQ. The CDR3 runs 18 residues. The V gene end was trimmed by 4 bases and the J gene end by 4 bases; junction bases not matched to a gene: 15. The DNA of the CDR3 is TGTGCCAGCAGCTCTACCACTCGACAGGGGCCGTCCGGAAACACCATATATTTT. Protein: CASSSTTRQGPSGNTIYF. Based on the CDR3 plus reference TRBV7-8 and TRBJ1-3, the full variable domain is GAGVSQSPRYKVAKRGQDVALRCDPISGHVSLFWYQQALGQGPEFLTYFQNEAQLDKSGLPSDRFFAERPEGSVSTLKIQRTQQEDSAVYLCASSSTTRQGPSGNTIYFGEGSWLTVV.

The chain employs TRBV7-2 and TRBJ2-1, with D tentatively TRBD2 (6 bases). V gave up 8 bases and J gave up 0 bases, with 11 bases separating them. This CDR3 contains 14 residues. Germline CDR1 is SGHTA and CDR2 is FQGNSA. CDR3 residues: CASGGGTSYNEQFF. For the CDR3, the DNA is TGTGCCAGCGGTGGGGGGACCTCCTACAATGAGCAGTTCTTC.

This chain connects TRBV5-8 to TRBJ2-1; D not certain. Between the trimmed V and J ends, which lost 0 bases and 4 bases, there was a span of 5 bases. The CDR3 is 13 residues long. Looked up from germline, CDR1 is SGHTS and CDR2 is YDEGEE. The CDR3 sequence is CASSLEEYNEQFF. DNA of the CDR3: TGTGCCAGCAGCTTGGAAGAATACAATGAGCAGTTCTTC.

The chain couples TRBV19 to TRBJ2-1; tentatively, D is TRBD2 (6 bases). V was clipped by 5 bases and J by 9 bases, with 20 bases between them. In germline, CDR1 is LNHDA, CDR2 SQIVND (reference sequence). The CDR3 sequence is 15 residues long. The CDR3 region is CASSPPTRMTFEQFF. The DNA for the CDR3 is TGTGCCAGTAGTCCGCCGACTAGAATGACATTTGAGCAGTTCTTC.

The sample holds a few counts of this clone. The gene calls are TRBV6-1 and TRBJ1-6, with D possibly being TRBD1 (5 bases). This CDR3 has 13 amino acids. Germline V gene sequence: CDR1 MNHNS, CDR2 SASEGT. V was trimmed by 6 bases and J by 7 bases, leaving 10 bases between them. The CDR3 coding sequence is TGTGCCAGCAGACGACAGACGAATTCACCCCTCCACTTT. Residues: CASRRQTNSPLHF.

V is TRBV3-1 (or the pseudogene TRBV3-2) and J is TRBJ2-2, with D tentatively TRBD1 or TRBD2 (5 bases each). V lost 3 bases to trimming and J lost 2 bases, with 16 bases between them. This CDR3 spans 17 amino acids. Germline assignment: CDR1 LGHDT and CDR2 YNNKEL (reference sequence). The CDR3 is CASSHSGSRVNTGELFF. In DNA, the CDR3 is TGTGCCAGCAGCCATTCAGGGTCGAGGGTCAACACCGGGGAGCTGTTTTTT.

The chain employs TRBV27 and TRBJ2-3, with 13 bases aligning to TRBD2. V gave up 0 bases and J gave up 3 bases; unmatched junction bases: 0. Germline-derived CDR1 and CDR2 are MNHEY and SMNVEV (reference sequence). The CDR3 sequence is 16 residues long. The CDR3 nucleotides are TGTGCCAGCAGTTTATCGACTAGCGGGAGGACAGATACGCAGTATTTT. This translates into CASSLSTSGRTDTQYF.

This sequence joins TRBV28 and TRBJ1-2; D may be TRBD1 (6 bases). Trimming took 6 bases from V and 2 from J, leaving 7 bases between them. The CDR3 loop spans 12 amino acids. Germline V gives CDR1 MDHEN, CDR2 SYDVKM. The CDR3 sequence: CASRRGNYGYTF. The CDR3 region has the DNA TGTGCCAGCAGGAGGGGGAACTATGGCTACACCTTC.

The chain employs TRBV9 and TRBJ2-3, with D unresolved. CDR1 is SGDLS, CDR2 YYNGEE, per germline. CDR3 length: 13 amino acids. V was trimmed by 0 bases and J by 5 bases, leaving 7 bases between them. This CDR3 is CASSVGGLDTQYF. For the CDR3, the DNA is TGTGCCAGCAGCGTAGGTGGATTAGATACGCAGTATTTT.

This chain uses TRBV19 with TRBJ2-5; weak D call: TRBD2 (5 bases). Germline V lookup: CDR1 LNHDA, CDR2 SQIVND (reference sequence). V was cut by 8 bases and J by 1 base, with 14 bases left in between. The CDR3 spans 14 residues. CDR3 residues: CASSGGGPQETQYF. CDR3 coding DNA: TGTGCCAGTTCCGGTGGCGGGCCCCAAGAGACCCAGTACTTC.

V usage is TRBV5-1 and J usage is TRBJ2-1, with a tentative D call TRBD1 (6 bases). Germline assignment: CDR1 SGHRS and CDR2 YFSETQ. V was clipped by 1 base and J by 9 bases, with 14 bases between them. The CDR3 spans 14 residues. CDR3 in amino acids: CASSLTPKGGEQFF. In DNA, the CDR3 is TGCGCCAGCAGCTTGACACCGAAAGGGGGTGAGCAGTTCTTC.